This entry lists 26 T cell receptor beta chains sequenced from one sample in a study of PD-L1 blockade in urothelial cancer. Only in-frame clones appear in the TCRdb table, and some are missing; sequencing was by immunoSEQ multiplex PCR. The data hold fewer than 100,000 clones, with around 85% observed a single time. This sample's time point: pretreatment peripheral blood. Sequences were derived from PBMCs, sampled around atezolizumab (anti-PD-L1) treatment. These receptors were collected from a man aged 40-55 years with urothelial cancer.

The J gene is TRBJ2-1, the V gene TRBV30, with 11 bases identical to TRBD2. The CDR3 runs to 14 residues. The ends lost 5 bases at V and 13 bases at J; junction bases unmatched: 13. Germline V CDR1 and CDR2: GTSNPN, SVGIG (reference sequence). The DNA of the CDR3 is TGTGCCTGGGCTATTAGCGGGAGGGCGGCCCCCCAGTTCTTC. This codes for CAWAISGRAAPQFF. Full variable domain (rest looked up from reference TRBV30 and TRBJ2-1): SQTIHQWPATLVQPVGSPLSLECTVEGTSNPNLYWYRQAAGRGLQLLFYSVGIGQISSEVPQNLSASRPQDRQFILSSKKLLLSDSGFYLCAWAISGRAAPQFFGPGTRLTVL.

The chain uses TRBV9 and TRBJ2-3; a possible D gene is TRBD2 (6 bases). In germline, CDR1 is SGDLS, CDR2 YYNGEE. Trimming took off 0 bases at V and 6 bases at J, with 11 bases between the two ends. The CDR3 is 14 residues long. DNA for the CDR3: TGTGCCAGCAGCGTAGTAGCGGAAAGCGATACGCAGTATTTT. As protein: CASSVVAESDTQYF. The full variable domain, completed using reference TRBV9 and TRBJ2-3, is DSGVTQTPKHLITATGQRVTLRCSPRSGDLSVYWYQQSLDQGLQFLIQYYNGEERAKGNILERFSAQQFPDLHSELNLSSLELGDSALYFCASSVVAESDTQYFGPGTRLTVL.

The chain is built from TRBV28 and TRBJ2-1, with D maybe TRBD1 (5 bases). The CDR3 consists of 15 residues. Trimming pared 3 bases from V and 9 bases from J, leaving 18 bases between. Per the germline V gene, CDR1 is MDHEN and CDR2 is SYDVKM. The CDR3 DNA follows: TGTGCCAGCAGTTTTGACTTAGGGGCGGTGAGTGAGCAGTTCTTC. Encoded protein: CASSFDLGAVSEQFF.

The sample holds many counts of this clone. The chain carries TRBV20-1 and TRBJ1-1; 7 bases line up with TRBD1. V shed 8 bases and J 3 bases; nucleotides not matched to a gene: 3. This CDR3 spans 11 amino acids. Germline V gives CDR1 DFQATT, CDR2 SNEGSKA (reference sequence). This CDR3 is CSIRGDTEAFF. CDR3 sequence (DNA): TGCAGTATCAGGGGGGACACTGAAGCTTTCTTT.

The V and J genes are TRBV28 and TRBJ2-7; no definite D call. The CDR3 extends over 13 amino acids. Trimming stripped 6 bases from V and 1 base from J, with 10 bases between. CDR1 MDHEN and CDR2 SYDVKM come from the germline V gene. The CDR3 region has the DNA TGTGCCAGCAGGAAAACGGAGTCCTACGAGCAGTACTTC. The encoded protein is CASRKTESYEQYF.

J is TRBJ1-2 and V is TRBV5-1; perhaps TRBD1 as D (6 bases). This CDR3 spans 13 amino acids. Germline V lookup: CDR1 SGHRS, CDR2 YFSETQ. V was trimmed by 4 bases and J by 5 bases, leaving 12 bases between them. The CDR3 DNA sequence: TGCGCCAGCAGCGCCCAGGGGAATTATGGCTACACCTTC. Its translation: CASSAQGNYGYTF.

The chain links TRBV6-1 to TRBJ1-2; D gene unclear. The CDR3 spans 12 residues. The V and J ends lost 1 base and 4 bases respectively, with 4 bases between them. Looked up from germline, CDR1 is MNHNS and CDR2 is SASEGT. The CDR3 DNA is TGTGCCAGCAGTGAAGGACTCTATGGCTACACCTTC. This codes for CASSEGLYGYTF.

The V call is TRBV27, the J call TRBJ2-7, with no clear D. CDR3 length: 15 residues. Per germline, CDR1 MNHEY and CDR2 SMNVEV (reference sequence). V was clipped by 4 bases and J by 0 bases, with 13 bases between them. CDR3 sequence reads: CASSSGIAGSYEQYF. CDR3 DNA: TGTGCCAGCAGTTCTGGAATAGCTGGCTCCTACGAGCAGTACTTC.

The CDR3 is CASSFRGGETQYF. In DNA form, the CDR3 reads TGTGCCAGCAGCTTTAGAGGGGGAGAGACCCAGTACTTC. The chain has TRBV7-9 and TRBJ2-5, with D possibly being TRBD1 (6 bases). CDR3 length: 13 residues. Trimming left V 3 bases short and J 4 bases short, with 9 bases between. Germline V gives CDR1 SEHNR, CDR2 FQNEAQ (reference sequence). Combining the CDR3 with reference TRBV7-9 and TRBJ2-5 gives the whole variable domain DTGVSQNPRHKITKRGQNVTFRCDPISEHNRLYWYRQTLGQGPEFLTYFQNEAQLEKSRLLSDRFSAERPKGSFSTLEIQRTEQGDSAMYLCASSFRGGETQYFGPGTRLLVL.

The rearrangement links TRBV7-2 to TRBJ1-1; perhaps TRBD1 as D (6 bases). The CDR3 has 15 amino acids. The germline V and J ends were trimmed by 1 base and 4 bases, with 13 bases remaining between them. The V gene's germline CDR1 is SGHTA and CDR2 FQGNSA. The CDR3 nucleotides are TGTGCCAGCAGCTTAGTTGGGGGCGGGGGCACTGAAGCTTTCTTT. Translation: CASSLVGGGGTEAFF.

This sequence joins TRBV5-1 and TRBJ1-2, with 12 bases aligning to TRBD1. V gave up 4 bases and J gave up 8 bases; unmatched junction bases: 3. The CDR3 sequence is 13 residues long. Germline-derived CDR1 and CDR2 are SGHRS and YFSETQ. The chain's CDR3 is CASSLGTGGGYTF. Written as DNA, the CDR3 is TGCGCCAGCAGCCTTGGGACAGGGGGCGGCTACACCTTC.

The rearrangement links TRBV28 to TRBJ1-1; no reliable D call. In germline, CDR1 is MDHEN, CDR2 SYDVKM. V dropped 6 bases and J dropped 1 base, with 9 bases sitting between them. This CDR3 contains 13 residues. CDR3 bases: TGTGCCAGCAGCAACTCTGGGAACACTGAAGCTTTCTTT. Amino acid sequence: CASSNSGNTEAFF. The full variable domain, rest sourced from reference TRBV28 and TRBJ1-1, is DVKVTQSSRYLVKRTGEKVFLECVQDMDHENMFWYRQDPGLGLRLIYFSYDVKMKEKGDIPEGYSVSREKKERFSLILESASTNQTSMYLCASSNSGNTEAFFGQGTRLTVV.

This sequence joins TRBV28 and TRBJ1-5; 10 positions match TRBD1. Germline loops: CDR1 MDHEN, CDR2 SYDVKM. CDR3 length equals 14 residues. The J segment lost 6 bases and the V segment lost 8 bases, leaving 7 bases of the junction unmatched. The CDR3 sequence is CASALGTGAQPQHF. The CDR3 DNA sequence: TGTGCCAGCGCGTTGGGGACAGGGGCTCAGCCCCAGCATTTT.

V is TRBV2 and J is TRBJ2-3, with D uncertain. Trimming removed 8 bases at V and 2 bases at J, with 11 bases between. Germline V gene lookup returns CDR1 SNHLY and CDR2 FYNNEI. This CDR3 has 13 amino acids. This CDR3 is CASELRLTDTQYF. In DNA, the CDR3 is TGTGCCAGCGAACTTCGTCTCACAGATACGCAGTATTTT.

This rearrangement joins TRBV7-8 to TRBJ2-2, with 10 bases aligning to TRBD2. The V segment lost 6 bases and the J segment 7 bases; nucleotides outside the gene matches: 20. CDR1 and CDR2 (germline): SGHVS, FQNEAQ. This CDR3 has 19 residues. Here the CDR3 reads CASRLTGTSAQRLGGELFF. The CDR3 coding sequence is TGTGCCAGCAGGCTAACCGGGACTAGCGCCCAAAGGTTGGGCGGGGAGCTGTTTTTT.

The CDR3 spells CASSLGQGGAFF. The CDR3, as DNA: TGTGCCAGCAGTTTGGGACAGGGGGGAGCTTTCTTT. The V call is TRBV28, the J call TRBJ1-1; 11 bases are shared with TRBD1. This CDR3 has 12 amino acids. Germline trimming cut 3 bases from V and 10 bases from J; bases unmatched to any gene: 1. Germline-derived CDR1 and CDR2 are MDHEN and SYDVKM.

The chain links TRBV7-9 to TRBJ1-2, with D possibly TRBD1 on 5 matching bases. The germline V gene encodes CDR1 SEHNR and CDR2 FQNEAQ (reference sequence). CDR3 length equals 13 residues. Trimming took 1 base from V and 8 from J, leaving 11 bases between them. CDR3 protein: CASSLETVRGYTF. The CDR3 coding sequence is TGTGCCAGCAGCTTAGAGACAGTTCGCGGCTACACCTTC.

This clone has a count of ten or more. V usage is TRBV19 and J usage is TRBJ2-7, with 11 bases matching TRBD1. Germline trimming cut 6 bases from V and 4 bases from J; bases unmatched to any gene: 5. This CDR3 is built from 14 residues. Germline CDR1 reads LNHDA; CDR2 reads SQIVND (reference sequence). The CDR3 reads CASRRTGGIYEQYF. In DNA, the CDR3 is TGTGCCAGTAGACGGACAGGGGGCATTTACGAGCAGTACTTC.

This chain joins TRBV10-1 and TRBJ1-1; D is ambiguous. Germline V gene sequence: CDR1 WNHNN, CDR2 SYGVQD (reference sequence). Trimming shortened V by 3 bases and J by 5 bases, and 10 bases separated the two germline ends. The CDR3 has 13 amino acids. The chain's CDR3 is CASSDEGWTEAFF. CDR3 nucleotides: TGCGCCAGCAGTGATGAGGGTTGGACTGAAGCTTTCTTT.

The chain links TRBV28 to TRBJ2-7; possibly TRBD1 for D (5 bases). The V end was cut by 6 bases, the J end by 2 bases, with 14 bases between. This CDR3 is 14 amino acids long. From germline, CDR1 is MDHEN and CDR2 SYDVKM. In DNA form, the CDR3 reads TGTGCCAGCAGCCCAAGACAGCCTCCCTACGAGCAGTACTTC. Residues: CASSPRQPPYEQYF.

J is TRBJ2-3 and V is TRBV4-3; D may be TRBD2 (6 bases). This CDR3 has 13 residues. V lost 4 bases, J lost 6 bases, and 11 bases lay in between. Germline CDR1 is LGHNA and CDR2 is YSLEER. The CDR3 DNA follows: TGCGCCAGCAGCCCTACTAGCAGGGATACGCAGTATTTT. Translation: CASSPTSRDTQYF.

The table lists this clone with a few counts. The J gene is TRBJ1-4, the V gene TRBV7-2; D is uncertain. This CDR3 has 13 amino acids. V lost 5 bases to trimming and J lost 3 bases, with 7 bases between them. Per the germline V gene, CDR1 is SGHTA and CDR2 is FQGNSA. The CDR3 region is CASSPGPNEKLFF. The CDR3 DNA follows: TGTGCCAGCAGCCCTGGCCCTAATGAAAAACTGTTTTTT.

The V call is TRBV19, the J call TRBJ1-5; the match to TRBD1 covers 7 bases. Looked up from germline, CDR1 is LNHDA and CDR2 is SQIVND (reference sequence). The V segment lost 6 bases and the J segment 4 bases; nucleotides outside the gene matches: 6. The CDR3 totals 14 residues. The CDR3, as DNA: TGTGCCAGTAGACCGGGACAGCTGAATCAGCCCCAGCATTTT. Protein product: CASRPGQLNQPQHF.

The DNA of the CDR3 is TGTGCCAGTAGTATATCACCCTCCCTCGTGTCCGGGAACACTGAAGCTTTCTTT. It specifies CASSISPSLVSGNTEAFF. The chain has TRBV19 and TRBJ1-1; no clear D. The CDR3 runs 18 residues. Deletions cut 2 bases from V and 1 base from J, with 20 bases between. CDR1 LNHDA and CDR2 SQIVND come from the germline V gene (reference sequence). Variable domain in full (rest from reference TRBV19 and TRBJ1-1): DGGITQSPKYLFRKEGQNVTLSCEQNLNHDAMYWYRQDPGQGLRLIYYSQIVNDFQKGDIAEGYSVSREKKESFPLTVTSAQKNPTAFYLCASSISPSLVSGNTEAFFGQGTRLTVV.

The CDR3 here is CASSRQGQLNEKLFF. The CDR3 coding sequence is TGTGCCAGCAGCCGACAGGGACAGCTAAATGAAAAACTGTTTTTT. The chain combines TRBV7-9 with TRBJ1-4; 7 bases match TRBD1. This CDR3 comprises 15 residues. The junction had 8 bases not matched to a gene; V was cut back by 5 bases and J by 5 bases. CDR1 is SEHNR, CDR2 FQNEAQ, per germline (reference sequence).

The rearrangement joins TRBV30 to TRBJ1-1, with TRBD1 as a possible D gene (6 bases). V was shortened by 4 bases and J by 5 bases, with 14 bases between the two germline ends. The CDR3 loop spans 13 amino acids. Germline CDR1 reads GTSNPN; CDR2 reads SVGIG (reference sequence). The DNA of the CDR3 is TGTGCCTGGACCCAGGACAGTAGGACTGAAGCTTTCTTT. Its translation is CAWTQDSRTEAFF.